The rows below give T cell receptor beta chains drawn from one sample of a study of blood T cells in healthy people across ages. TCRdb processed the 5' RACE reads anew with MiXCR; each CDR3 protein has one entry. In the table there are about 720,000 distinct CDR3 sequences, 25% of which are singletons. This sample also belongs to another study, concerning T cells of mothers and their children.

Material: blood. The receptors originated from a boy younger than 18 in good health. CDR3s include the opening cysteine and the closing phenylalanine or tryptophan. Fields, in order: D gene, V gene, clone size, J gene, CDR3 DNA, CDR3 protein. A D gene is named only where the DNA matches it firmly. Clone size is given for some rows only: seen once, a few or many times, or a class if the clone is expanded.

>TRBD2|TRBV5-4|.|TRBJ2-7
TGTGCCAGCAGCTTGGATGAGCGGGAGTACGAGCAGTACTTC
CASSLDEREYEQYF
>TRBD2|TRBV6-1|few|TRBJ2-5
TGTGCCAGCAGTGTACCTAGCGGCTTCCTCCAAGAGACCCAGTACTTC
CASSVPSGFLQETQYF
>.|TRBV29-1|.|TRBJ2-2
TGCGGCAGTGTGCGGGGGAACACCGGGGAGCTGTTTTTT
CGSVRGNTGELFF
>TRBD2|TRBV11-2|.|TRBJ2-5
TGTGCCAGCAGCTTAGGGGGCCCGGGGGGGGAGGAGACCCAGTACTTC
CASSLGGPGGEETQYF
>TRBD1|TRBV6-6|.|TRBJ2-1
TGTGCCACATGGGACAGGGGCAGGAATGAGCAGTTCTTC
CATWDRGRNEQFF
>TRBD2|TRBV7-2|.|TRBJ2-1
TGTGCCAGCAGCCGAATAGCGGGTAGAGAGCAGTTCTTC
CASSRIAGREQFF
>.|TRBV6-6|.|TRBJ2-1
TGTGCCAGCAGTTACGGTGGAGGGATGAATGAGCAGTTCTTC
CASSYGGGMNEQFF
>.|TRBV7-9|few|TRBJ2-1
TGTGCCAGCAGCGCGTCCGTGCCCGTAAATGAGCAGTTCTTC
CASSASVPVNEQFF
>.|TRBV30|few|TRBJ2-3
TGTGCCTGGAGTGTAGGTTACAGCACAGATACGCAGTATTTT
CAWSVGYSTDTQYF
>TRBD2|TRBV7-6|.|TRBJ2-1
TGTGCCAGCAGCCTATCGGGACTAGCGGGTCCCTACAATGAGCAGTTCTTC
CASSLSGLAGPYNEQFF
>.|TRBV7-2|few|TRBJ1-4
TGTGCCAGCAGCTCGGGAGGATCTAATAATGAAAAACTGTTTTTT
CASSSGGSNNEKLFF
>.|TRBV28|.|TRBJ2-1
TGTGCCAGCAGTTCCCGGTCTTGGCAGTTCTTC
CASSSRSWQFF
>.|TRBV28|.|TRBJ2-7
TGTGCCAGCAGGCCTACAGGCCTTGGAGGGGAGCAGTACTTC
CASRPTGLGGEQYF
>.|TRBV5-6|.|TRBJ2-3
TGTGCCAGCGGGTACACAGATACGCAGTATTTT
CASGYTDTQYF
>TRBD1|TRBV29-1|few|TRBJ2-5
TGCAGCGTTCGTGACAGGGAAGGGGGAGAGACCCAGTACTTC
CSVRDREGGETQYF
>TRBD2|TRBV29-1|.|TRBJ2-7
TGCAGCGGGGGCGGGGGAGGATACGAGCAGTACTTC
CSGGGGGYEQYF
>.|TRBV7-2|.|TRBJ1-2
TGTGCCAGCAGTTTAGGACAGTTTGGAGGCTACACCTTC
CASSLGQFGGYTF
>TRBD2|TRBV4-3|few|TRBJ2-5
TGCGCCAGCAGCCCCGAGGGGAGGGACCAAGAGACCCAGTACTTC
CASSPEGRDQETQYF
>TRBD1|TRBV7-2|.|TRBJ2-7
TGTGCCAGCAGCCCGGGGACAGAGGGCTACGAGCAGTACTTC
CASSPGTEGYEQYF
>.|TRBV27|.|TRBJ1-2
TGTGCCAGCAGTTTCGGGGGCGACGGCTATGGCTACACCTTC
CASSFGGDGYGYTF
>.|TRBV6-1|few|TRBJ2-7
TGTGCCAGCAGTGAAGCCTGGGACGGCTCCTACGAGCAGTACTTC
CASSEAWDGSYEQYF
>.|TRBV6-5|.|TRBJ2-5
TGTGCCAGCAGTTACCTCAGGGGAGAGCAGTACTTC
CASSYLRGEQYF
>TRBD1|TRBV7-3|few|TRBJ2-1
TGTGCCAGCAGCTTAATGGGACAGGGCTCCTACAATGAGCAGTTCTTC
CASSLMGQGSYNEQFF
>TRBD2|TRBV29-1|.|TRBJ2-7
TGCAGCGTTGAAGTCAGCGGGAGGTCCTACGAGCAGTACTTC
CSVEVSGRSYEQYF
>.|TRBV6-2/TRBV6-3|once|TRBJ1-1
TGTGCCAGCAGTTACTCGGTTGAAGCTTTCTTT
CASSYSVEAFF
>.|TRBV12-5|.|TRBJ1-2
TGTGCTAGTGGTTTGGCCCCCTTGGACGCCTATGGCTACACCTTC
CASGLAPLDAYGYTF
>.|TRBV4-3|.|TRBJ2-3
TGCGCCAGCAGCCAAGACGGCAGGAGTCGCGCAGATACGCAGTATTTT
CASSQDGRSRADTQYF
>.|TRBV29-1|.|TRBJ2-3
TGCAGCGTTGTCTTCACAGGGGATACGCAGTATTTT
CSVVFTGDTQYF
>.|TRBV4-3|.|TRBJ1-1
TGCGCCAGCAGCCAAGATGGGGGGAGCACTGAAGCTTTCTTT
CASSQDGGSTEAFF
>TRBD1|TRBV6-5|few|TRBJ1-2
TGTGCCAGCAGTCTATCCCCCGGGACAGCAATTTATGGCTACACCTTC
CASSLSPGTAIYGYTF
>.|TRBV5-1|few|TRBJ1-4
TGCGCCAGCAGCTCGGGGGGGGCCTTCTATAATGAAAAACTGTTTTTT
CASSSGGAFYNEKLFF
>.|TRBV12-5|.|TRBJ1-1
TGTGCTAGTGGTTTGACGACGGATTACACTGAAGCTTTCTTT
CASGLTTDYTEAFF
>TRBD1|TRBV20-1|few|TRBJ2-7
TGCAGTGCTAGAGATCCCTCCGGGACAGGGGACGAGCAGTACTTC
CSARDPSGTGDEQYF
>TRBD2|TRBV5-1|.|TRBJ2-6
TGCGCCAGCAGCTTGGAGTGGACTAGCGGGAGTTCAGGGGCCAACGTCCTGACTTTC
CASSLEWTSGSSGANVLTF
>TRBD2|TRBV9|.|TRBJ2-7
TGTGCCAGCAGCGCCCACGGGACTAGCGACTACGAGCAGTACTTC
CASSAHGTSDYEQYF
>.|TRBV7-2|.|TRBJ1-1
TGTGCCAGCAGCTCTAGCCCACGGACTGAAGCTTTCTTT
CASSSSPRTEAFF
>TRBD2|TRBV6-5|.|TRBJ2-2
TGTGCCAGCAGTTACTCGAGACTAGCGGGGTTCGGGGAGCTGTTTTTT
CASSYSRLAGFGELFF
>.|TRBV9|.|TRBJ1-1
TGTGCCAGCAGCGTATCTCCCCGGGATGATGAAGCTTTCTTT
CASSVSPRDDEAFF
>TRBD2|TRBV7-2|.|TRBJ2-7
TGTGCCAGCAGCATAAGTAGCGGGGGCCACTACGAGCAGTACTTC
CASSISSGGHYEQYF
>.|TRBV20-1|.|TRBJ2-7
TGCAGTGCTAGAGGAAGTGGATTGCCCTACGAGCAGTACTTC
CSARGSGLPYEQYF
>.|TRBV9|.|TRBJ2-5
TGTGCCAGCAGCGCAGGGGGGGAGGAAGAGACCCAGTACTTC
CASSAGGEEETQYF
>.|TRBV6-5|.|TRBJ1-1
TGTGCCAGCAGTCATGGACAGAGCACCTTCGCTGAAGCTTTCTTT
CASSHGQSTFAEAFF
>TRBD1|TRBV5-1|few|TRBJ2-7
TGCGCCAGCAGCACCAGACAGGGTTACTACGAGCAGTACTTC
CASSTRQGYYEQYF
>.|TRBV27|.|TRBJ1-2
TGTGCCAGTACCCTGCAGGGGTCCTATGGCTACACCTTC
CASTLQGSYGYTF
>.|TRBV20-1|.|TRBJ1-6
TGCTGTGCTAGTTGGGGCAGGGAAGGCTCACCCCTCCACTTT
CCASWGREGSPLHF
>.|TRBV6-2/TRBV6-3|.|TRBJ2-1
TGTGCCAGCACCCACCAGGGGGAGGCTTACAATGAGCAGTTCTTC
CASTHQGEAYNEQFF
>.|TRBV20-1|.|TRBJ2-7
TGCAGTGCTAGAGTACAGAGCTCCTACGAGCAGTACTTC
CSARVQSSYEQYF
>TRBD2|TRBV3-1|few|TRBJ2-1
TGTGCCAGCGGGGAGGCTAGCGGGTTTAGTGAGCAGTTCTTC
CASGEASGFSEQFF
>TRBD2|TRBV4-3|few|TRBJ2-1
TGCGCCAGCAGCCGGGTGGGCGGGAGCAGTTACAATGAGCAGTTCTTC
CASSRVGGSSYNEQFF